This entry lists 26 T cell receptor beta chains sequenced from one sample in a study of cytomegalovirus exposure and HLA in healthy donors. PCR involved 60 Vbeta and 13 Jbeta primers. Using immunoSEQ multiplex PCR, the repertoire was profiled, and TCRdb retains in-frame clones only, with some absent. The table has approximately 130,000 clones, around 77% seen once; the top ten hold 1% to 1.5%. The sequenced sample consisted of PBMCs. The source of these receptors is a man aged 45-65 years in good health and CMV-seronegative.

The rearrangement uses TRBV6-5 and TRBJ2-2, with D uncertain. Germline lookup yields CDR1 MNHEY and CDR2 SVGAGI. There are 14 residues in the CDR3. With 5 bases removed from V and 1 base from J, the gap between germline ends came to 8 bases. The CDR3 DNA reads TGTGCCAGCAGTGCCTCACTGAACACCGGGGAGCTGTTTTTT. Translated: CASSASLNTGELFF.

The CDR3 loop is CSVGPGQGRGTQYF. The CDR3 DNA reads as TGCAGCGTCGGACCCGGACAGGGGCGAGGAACCCAGTACTTC. This chain links TRBV29-1 with TRBJ2-5, with 9 bases fitting TRBD1. The CDR3 contains 14 residues. CDR1 SQVTM and CDR2 ANQGSEA come from the germline V gene. V dropped 6 bases and J dropped 8; count of bases not matched to a gene: 13.

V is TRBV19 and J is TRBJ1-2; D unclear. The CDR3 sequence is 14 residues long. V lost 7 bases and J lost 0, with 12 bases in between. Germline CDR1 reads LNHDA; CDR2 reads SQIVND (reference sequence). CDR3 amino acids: CASMNGLANYGYTF. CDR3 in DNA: TGTGCCAGTATGAACGGACTAGCTAACTATGGCTACACCTTC.

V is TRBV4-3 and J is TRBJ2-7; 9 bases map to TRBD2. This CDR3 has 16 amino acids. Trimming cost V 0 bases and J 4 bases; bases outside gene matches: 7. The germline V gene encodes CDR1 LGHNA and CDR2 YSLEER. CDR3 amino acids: CASSQDGVAGEYEQYF. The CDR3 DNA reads TGCGCCAGCAGCCAAGATGGCGTAGCGGGAGAATACGAGCAGTACTTC.

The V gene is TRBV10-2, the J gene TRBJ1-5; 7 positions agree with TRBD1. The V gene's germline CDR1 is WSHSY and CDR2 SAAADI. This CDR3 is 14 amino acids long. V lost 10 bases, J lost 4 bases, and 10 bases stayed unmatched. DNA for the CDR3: TGCGCCACTCGAGACAGGGTAGAGAATCAGCCCCAGCATTTT. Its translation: CATRDRVENQPQHF.

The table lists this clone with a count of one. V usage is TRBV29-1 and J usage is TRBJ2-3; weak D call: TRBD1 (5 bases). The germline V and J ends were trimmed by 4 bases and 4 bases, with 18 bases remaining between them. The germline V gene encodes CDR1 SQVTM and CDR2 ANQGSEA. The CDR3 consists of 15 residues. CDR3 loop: CSVGRTTDGADTQYF. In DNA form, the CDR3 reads TGCAGCGTTGGAAGGACAACCGATGGGGCAGATACGCAGTATTTT.

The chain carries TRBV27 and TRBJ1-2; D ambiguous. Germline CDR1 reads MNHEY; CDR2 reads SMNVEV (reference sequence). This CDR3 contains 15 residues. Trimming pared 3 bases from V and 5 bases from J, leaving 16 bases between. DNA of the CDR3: TGTGCCAGCAGTTTGGCATACGGGAATCAATATGGCTACACCTTC. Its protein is CASSLAYGNQYGYTF.

This CDR3 reads CASSQDLGVAGGPGNEQFF. Written as DNA, the CDR3 is TGCGCCAGCAGCCAAGATTTGGGAGTAGCGGGAGGGCCAGGGAATGAGCAGTTCTTC. The gene calls are TRBV4-3 and TRBJ2-1; TRBD2 agrees at 11 bases. V was clipped by 0 bases and J by 7 bases; unmatched bases: 14. The CDR3 spans 19 residues. Germline V gene data show CDR1 as LGHNA and CDR2 as YSLEER.

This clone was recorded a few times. CDR3 protein: CAISAKGVGEQYF. Written as DNA, the CDR3 is TGTGCCATCAGTGCAAAGGGGGTGGGCGAGCAGTACTTC. J is TRBJ2-7 and V is TRBV10-3; tentative D call: TRBD1 (6 bases). Germline CDR1 reads ENHRY; CDR2 reads SYGVKD. V was pared by 4 bases and J by 6 bases, with 13 bases between. The CDR3 sequence is 13 residues long.

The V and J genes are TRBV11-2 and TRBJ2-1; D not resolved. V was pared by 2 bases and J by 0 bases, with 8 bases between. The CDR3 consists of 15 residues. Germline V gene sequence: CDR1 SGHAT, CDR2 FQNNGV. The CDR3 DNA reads TGTGCCAGCAGCTTACTGGCTAGCTCCTACAATGAGCAGTTCTTC. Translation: CASSLLASSYNEQFF.

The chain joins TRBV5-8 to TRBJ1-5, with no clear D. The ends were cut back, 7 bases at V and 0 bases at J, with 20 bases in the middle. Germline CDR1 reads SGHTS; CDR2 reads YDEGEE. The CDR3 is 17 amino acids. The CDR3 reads CASREAADQVSNQPQHF. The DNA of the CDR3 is TGTGCCAGCCGGGAGGCAGCCGACCAAGTTAGCAATCAGCCCCAGCATTTT.

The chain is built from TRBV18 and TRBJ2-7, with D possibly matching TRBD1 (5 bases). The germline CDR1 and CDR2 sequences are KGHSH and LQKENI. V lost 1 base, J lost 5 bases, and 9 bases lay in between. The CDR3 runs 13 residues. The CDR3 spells CASSPQGLNEQYF. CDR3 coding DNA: TGTGCCAGCTCACCACAGGGGCTCAACGAGCAGTACTTC.

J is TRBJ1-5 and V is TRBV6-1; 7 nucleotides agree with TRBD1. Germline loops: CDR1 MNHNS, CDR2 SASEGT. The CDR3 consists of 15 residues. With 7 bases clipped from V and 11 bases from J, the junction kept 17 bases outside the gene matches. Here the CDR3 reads CASIGSGTEVLAQHF. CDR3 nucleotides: TGTGCCAGCATCGGATCCGGGACAGAAGTCCTCGCCCAGCATTTT.

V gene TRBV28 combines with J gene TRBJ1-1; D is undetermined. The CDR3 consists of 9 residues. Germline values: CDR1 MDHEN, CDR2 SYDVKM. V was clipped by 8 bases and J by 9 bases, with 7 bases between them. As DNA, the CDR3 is TGTGCCAGCGGCCAAAAAGCTTTCTTT. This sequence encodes CASGQKAFF.

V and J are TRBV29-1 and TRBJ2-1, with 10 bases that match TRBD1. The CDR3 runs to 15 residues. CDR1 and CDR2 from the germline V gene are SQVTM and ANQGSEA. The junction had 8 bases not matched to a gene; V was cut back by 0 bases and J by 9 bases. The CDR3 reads CSVEDRDRGVSEQFF. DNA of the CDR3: TGCAGCGTTGAAGATCGGGACAGGGGAGTGAGTGAGCAGTTCTTC.

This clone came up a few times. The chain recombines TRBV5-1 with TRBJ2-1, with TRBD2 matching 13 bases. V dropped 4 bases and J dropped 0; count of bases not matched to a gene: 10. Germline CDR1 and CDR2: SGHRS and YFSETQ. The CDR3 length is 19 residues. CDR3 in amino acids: CASSADPGLAGSSYNEQFF. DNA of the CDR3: TGCGCCAGCAGCGCAGACCCGGGACTAGCGGGATCCTCCTACAATGAGCAGTTCTTC.

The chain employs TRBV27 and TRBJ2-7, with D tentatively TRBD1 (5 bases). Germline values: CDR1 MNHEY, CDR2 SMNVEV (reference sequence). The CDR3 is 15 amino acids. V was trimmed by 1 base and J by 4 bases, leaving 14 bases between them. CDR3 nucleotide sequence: TGTGCCAGCAGTTTATTAGGGGTCCCTAATTACGAGCAGTACTTC. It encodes CASSLLGVPNYEQYF.

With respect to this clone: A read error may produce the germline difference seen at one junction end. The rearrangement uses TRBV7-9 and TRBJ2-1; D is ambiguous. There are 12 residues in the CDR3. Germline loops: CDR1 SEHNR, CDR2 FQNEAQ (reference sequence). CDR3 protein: CASSEVNNERFF. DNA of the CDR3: TGTGCCAGCTCAGAAGTTAACAATGAGCGGTTCTTC.

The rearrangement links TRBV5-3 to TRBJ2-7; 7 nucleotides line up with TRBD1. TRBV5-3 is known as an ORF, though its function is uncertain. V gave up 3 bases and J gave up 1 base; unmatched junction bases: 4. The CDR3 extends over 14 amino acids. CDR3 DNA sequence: TGTGCCAGAAGCTCCGGACAGGATTCCTACGAGCAGTACTTC. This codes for CARSSGQDSYEQYF.

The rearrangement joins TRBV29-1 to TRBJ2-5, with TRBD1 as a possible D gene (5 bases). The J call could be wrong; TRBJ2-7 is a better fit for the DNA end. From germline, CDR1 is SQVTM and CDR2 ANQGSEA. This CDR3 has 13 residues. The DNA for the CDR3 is TGCAGCGTTGTGCCAGGGCCGAGGTACGAGCAGTACTTC. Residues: CSVVPGPRYEQYF.

CDR3: CASSTYGQPSEETQYF. The CDR3 DNA is TGTGCCAGCAGCACCTACGGACAGCCATCTGAGGAGACCCAGTACTTC. J is TRBJ2-5 and V is TRBV5-6; D is perhaps TRBD1 (6 bases). Germline assignment: CDR1 SGHDT and CDR2 YYEEEE. V was shortened by 4 bases and J by 5 bases, with 21 bases between the two germline ends. The CDR3 contains 16 residues.

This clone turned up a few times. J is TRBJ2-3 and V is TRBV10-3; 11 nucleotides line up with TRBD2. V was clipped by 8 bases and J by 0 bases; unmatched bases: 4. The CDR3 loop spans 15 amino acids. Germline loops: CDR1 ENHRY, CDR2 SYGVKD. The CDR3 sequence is CAIGLAGFSTDTQYF. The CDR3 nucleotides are TGTGCCATCGGACTAGCGGGTTTTAGCACAGATACGCAGTATTTT.

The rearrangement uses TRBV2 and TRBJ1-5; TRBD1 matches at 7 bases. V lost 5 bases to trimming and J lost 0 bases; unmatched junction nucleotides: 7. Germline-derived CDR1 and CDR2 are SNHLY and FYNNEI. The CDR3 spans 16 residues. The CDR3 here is CASSSGTALSNQPQHF. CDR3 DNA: TGTGCCAGCAGTTCCGGGACAGCGCTTAGCAATCAGCCCCAGCATTTT.

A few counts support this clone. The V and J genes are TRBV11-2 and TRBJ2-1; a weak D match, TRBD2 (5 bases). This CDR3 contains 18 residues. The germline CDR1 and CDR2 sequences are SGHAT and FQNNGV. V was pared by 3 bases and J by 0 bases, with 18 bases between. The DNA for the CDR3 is TGTGCCAGCAGCTTGCGACTACCCGCCCCAAGCTCCTACAATGAGCAGTTCTTC. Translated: CASSLRLPAPSSYNEQFF. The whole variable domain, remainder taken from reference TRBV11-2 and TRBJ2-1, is EAGVAQSPRYKIIEKRQSVAFWCNPISGHATLYWYQQILGQGPKLLIQFQNNGVVDDSQLPKDRFSAERLKGVDSTLKIQPAKLEDSAVYLCASSLRLPAPSSYNEQFFGPGTRLTVL.

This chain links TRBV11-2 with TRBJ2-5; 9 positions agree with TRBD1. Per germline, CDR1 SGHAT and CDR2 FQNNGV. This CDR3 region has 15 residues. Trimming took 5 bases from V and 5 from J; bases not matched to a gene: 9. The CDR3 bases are TGTGCCAGCAGCCGGACAGGGGAATTTGGGGAGACCCAGTACTTC. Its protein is CASSRTGEFGETQYF. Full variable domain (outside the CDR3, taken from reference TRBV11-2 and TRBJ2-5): EAGVAQSPRYKIIEKRQSVAFWCNPISGHATLYWYQQILGQGPKLLIQFQNNGVVDDSQLPKDRFSAERLKGVDSTLKIQPAKLEDSAVYLCASSRTGEFGETQYFGPGTRLLVL.

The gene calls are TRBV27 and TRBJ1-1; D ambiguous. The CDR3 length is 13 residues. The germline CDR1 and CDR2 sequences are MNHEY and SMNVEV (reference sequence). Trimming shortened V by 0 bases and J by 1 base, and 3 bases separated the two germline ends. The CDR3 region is CASSLSRNTEAFF. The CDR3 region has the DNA TGTGCCAGCAGTTTATCGAGGAACACTGAAGCTTTCTTT.